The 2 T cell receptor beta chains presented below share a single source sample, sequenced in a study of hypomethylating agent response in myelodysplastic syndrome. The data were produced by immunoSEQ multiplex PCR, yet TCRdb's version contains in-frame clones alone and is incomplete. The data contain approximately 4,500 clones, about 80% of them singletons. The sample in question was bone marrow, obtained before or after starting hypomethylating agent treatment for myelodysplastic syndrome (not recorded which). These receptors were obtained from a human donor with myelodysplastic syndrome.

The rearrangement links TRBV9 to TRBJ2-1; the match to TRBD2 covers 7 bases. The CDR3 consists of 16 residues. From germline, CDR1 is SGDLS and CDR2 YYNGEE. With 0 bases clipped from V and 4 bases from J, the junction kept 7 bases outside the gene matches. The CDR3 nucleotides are TGTGCCAGCAGCGTAGCTAGCGGAGATTTTTACAATGAGCAGTTCTTC. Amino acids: CASSVASGDFYNEQFF.

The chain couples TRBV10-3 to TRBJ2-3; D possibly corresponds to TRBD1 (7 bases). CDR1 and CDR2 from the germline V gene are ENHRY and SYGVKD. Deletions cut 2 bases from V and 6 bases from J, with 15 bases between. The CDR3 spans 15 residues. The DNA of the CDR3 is TGTGCCATCAGTGAGCCCACAGGGGAGGCGGATACGCAGTATTTT. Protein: CAISEPTGEADTQYF.